The sequence of this T cell receptor beta chain was determined in a study of blood T cells in healthy people across ages. With a J-beta primer mix and a sample-barcoded 5' primer, a second PCR ran roughly 6 to 11 cycles. TCRdb passed the 5' RACE reads through MiXCR, listing each CDR3 protein once. The sample has hundreds of thousands of distinct CDR3 sequences; 20% to 30% are singletons. Trimming left V 0 bases short and J 1 base short, with 6 bases between. Germline V lookup: CDR1 SGHVS, CDR2 FQNEAQ. The CDR3 sequence is 14 residues long. These data were also reused for a study on T cells of mothers and their children.

V usage is TRBV7-8 and J usage is TRBJ1-2; D gene uncertain. Sequenced: blood. The TCR was taken from a boy aged 10-17 years in good health. The DNA of the CDR3 is TGTGCCAGCAGCTTAGCGCCCGTTAACTATGGCTACACCTTC. Translation: CASSLAPVNYGYTF.